The clone carrying this T cell receptor beta chain was detected only a few times. Trimming took off 3 bases at V and 7 bases at J, with 16 bases between the two ends. The CDR3 extends over 14 amino acids. CDR1 is SEHNR, CDR2 FQNEAQ, per germline (reference sequence). TCRdb used MiXCR to reprocess the RT-PCR reads, holding one entry per CDR3 protein. The sample holds approximately 500,000 distinct CDR3 sequences, around 13% seen once. This sample stems from a study of response to subunit inactivated influenza vaccine. The TCR comes from a man aged 50 to 59 who received an inactivated influenza vaccine. This rearrangement joins TRBV7-9 to TRBJ2-7; D remains ambiguous. The material was PBMCs from blood, obtained more than 35 days after vaccination. The CDR3 DNA follows: TGTGCCAGCAGCTTGCATACCGGAGCACTGGAGCAGTACTTC. It encodes CASSLHTGALEQYF.